This T cell receptor beta chain is from a study of regulatory T cells in long-lasting Graves disease. Arm-PCR of CDR3 regions and iRepertoire HTBI primers were the basis on which TCR beta libraries were built. One entry per CDR3 protein, called by TCRdb with MiXCR from the multiplex PCR reads. This sample carries about 660,000 distinct CDR3 sequences, 25% to 35% of them seen once, and the ten largest clones take roughly 40%. This clonotype was seen repeatedly, ten times or more. Time point given: persistent/refractory GD, antithyroid drugs over 5 years with positive TRAb. RNA extracted from PBMCs served as the sequencing template. This CDR3 spans 16 amino acids. Germline lookup yields CDR1 LGHDT and CDR2 YNNKEL (reference sequence). With 2 bases clipped from V and 4 bases from J, the junction kept 6 bases outside the gene matches.

Sequenced here: peripheral blood mononuclear cells (PBMCs), sampled when the disease was refractory, from a patient treated with antithyroid drugs. V gene TRBV3-1 combines with J gene TRBJ2-5, with 11 bases aligning to TRBD2. This TCR was recovered from a female donor with Graves disease. Here the CDR3 reads CASSQLTSGIAETQYF. In DNA, the CDR3 is TGTGCCAGCAGCCAACTGACTAGCGGGATTGCAGAGACCCAGTACTTC.